The 29 T cell receptor beta chains below come from one sample, sequenced in a study of T-cell reconstitution after alpha-beta-depleted transplantation in children. TCRbeta library construction was performed incorporating unique molecular identifiers. From the PCR reads, TCRdb called clonotypes with MiXCR, one entry per CDR3 protein. The sample includes a few hundred thousand distinct CDR3 sequences, approximately 7% of them seen just once. The sequences come from PBMCs, collected before TCRalphabeta/CD19-depleted stem cell transplant. The receptor set was obtained from a boy younger than 10 with acute lymphoblastic leukemia, due to receive a stem cell transplant.

V gene TRBV5-1 combines with J gene TRBJ2-7, with 8 bases matching TRBD1. The V and J ends lost 0 bases and 5 bases, in that order; junction bases with no gene match: 4. Germline V gene sequence: CDR1 SGHRS, CDR2 YFSETQ. This CDR3 comprises 14 residues. CDR3 bases: TGCGCCAGCAGCTTGGGGGGACAGGCCAACGAGCAGTACTTC. This codes for CASSLGGQANEQYF.

This clonotype is labeled as medium-sized. The rearrangement joins TRBV12-3 or TRBV12-4 to TRBJ1-1, with 9 bases matching TRBD1. This CDR3 contains 16 residues. J gave up 2 bases and V 5 bases, and 9 bases lay outside the gene matches. The CDR3 nucleotides are TGTGCCAGCAGTCGGGGACAGGGTCTTTCAAACACTGAAGCTTTCTTT. It is translated as CASSRGQGLSNTEAFF.

The chain links TRBV19 to TRBJ2-5; TRBD2 matches 14 bases. This CDR3 contains 16 residues. CDR1 LNHDA and CDR2 SQIVND come from the germline V gene (reference sequence). V lost 5 bases to trimming and J lost 3 bases; unmatched junction nucleotides: 5. The CDR3 loop reads CASSPGLAGDEETQYF. For the CDR3, the DNA is TGTGCCAGTAGTCCGGGACTAGCGGGAGACGAAGAGACCCAGTACTTC.

The chain carries TRBV6-2 or TRBV6-3 and TRBJ1-1; possibly TRBD1 for D (6 bases). The CDR3 spans 19 residues. Germline V CDR1 and CDR2: MNHEY, SVGEGT. Trimming took off 7 bases at V and 1 base at J, with 28 bases between the two ends. Here the CDR3 reads CASTPRGGAIHTKNTEAFF. The DNA of the CDR3 is TGTGCCAGCACTCCCCGGGGGGGGGCCATCCATACGAAGAACACTGAAGCTTTCTTT.

Worth noting for this clonotype: An end of the junction does not agree with germline; a read error may underlie this. This sequence joins TRBV12-3 or TRBV12-4 and TRBJ2-7; D possibly corresponds to TRBD1 (6 bases). The CDR3 totals 15 residues. This CDR3 reads CASNLFGRGLGEQYF. Written as DNA, the CDR3 is TGTGCCAGCAATTTATTTGGCAGGGGTTTAGGTGAGCAGTACTTC.

CDR3 sequence reads: CASSESVAGANVLTF. The CDR3, as DNA: TGCGCCAGCAGTGAGTCGGTGGCTGGGGCCAACGTCCTGACTTTC. This sequence joins TRBV10-1 and TRBJ2-6, with D unclear. Germline V gene data show CDR1 as WNHNN and CDR2 as SYGVQD (reference sequence). V was pared by 0 bases and J by 2 bases, with 5 bases between. The CDR3 has 15 residues.

This chain links TRBV28 with TRBJ2-3, with D perhaps matching TRBD1 or TRBD2 (5 bases each). V dropped 11 bases and J dropped 3 bases, with 12 bases sitting between them. Germline values: CDR1 MDHEN, CDR2 SYDVKM. The CDR3 spans 12 residues. The CDR3 coding sequence is TGTGCCGGCCAGGGCGGGACAGATACGCAGTATTTT. This codes for CAGQGGTDTQYF.

This clonotype was counted between two and nine times. V usage is TRBV6-2 or TRBV6-3 and J usage is TRBJ2-7; 9 bases are shared with TRBD2. CDR1 is MNHEY, CDR2 SVGEGT, per germline. The V gene end was trimmed by 5 bases and the J gene end by 5 bases; junction bases not matched to a gene: 10. The CDR3 totals 15 residues. The CDR3 DNA is TGTGCCAGCAGTCGACCGGGACTAGCTTTACACGAGCAGTACTTC. Its protein is CASSRPGLALHEQYF.

In its sample, this clonotype was seen many times. A junction boundary mismatches the germline segment, possibly from a read error. This sequence joins TRBV29-1 and TRBJ1-4; 7 bases are a match to TRBD1. The CDR3 is 13 residues long. Germline V gene sequence: CDR1 SQVTM, CDR2 ANQGSEA. The CDR3 bases are TGCAGCGCTGAACAGGGGATGGATGAAAAACTGTTTTTT. Translated: CSAEQGMDEKLFF.

This clonotype was seen repeatedly, ten times or more. The V gene is TRBV7-2, the J gene TRBJ2-1; 13 bases line up with TRBD2. V lost 4 bases, J lost 6 bases, and 3 bases stayed unmatched. CDR1 and CDR2 (germline): SGHTA, FQGNSA. There are 15 residues in the CDR3. The CDR3 coding sequence is TGTGCCAGCAGCTCCGGGACTAGCGGGATCAATGAGCAGTTCTTC. The encoded protein is CASSSGTSGINEQFF.

The sample holds a few counts of this clonotype. The gene calls are TRBV18 and TRBJ1-4; D is perhaps TRBD1 (5 bases). The CDR3 totals 16 residues. V was clipped by 2 bases and J by 0 bases, with 10 bases between them. Per the germline V gene, CDR1 is KGHSH and CDR2 is LQKENI. CDR3 protein: CASSPRGRPTNEKLFF. For the CDR3, the DNA is TGTGCCAGCTCACCAAGGGGCCGCCCAACTAATGAAAAACTGTTTTTT.

This clonotype was observed at least ten times. The chain uses TRBV3-1 and TRBJ2-1, with a tentative D call TRBD1 (6 bases). Germline V gives CDR1 LGHDT, CDR2 YNNKEL (reference sequence). Between the trimmed V and J ends, which lost 3 bases and 9 bases, there was a span of 12 bases. CDR3 length: 13 amino acids. The CDR3 DNA is TGTGCCAGCAGCCAGCTCCAGGGGAGTGAGCAGTTCTTC. This codes for CASSQLQGSEQFF.

This clonotype was recorded many times. The J gene is TRBJ2-3, the V gene TRBV12-5, with 7 bases matching TRBD1. The CDR3 length is 15 residues. CDR1 and CDR2 (germline): LGHNT, FRNRAP. J was trimmed by 2 bases and V by 3 bases; bases with no gene match: 5. In DNA, the CDR3 is TGTGCTAGTGGTTTTGGGACAGACCTCACAGATACGCAGTATTTT. Translation: CASGFGTDLTDTQYF. Together with reference TRBV12-5 and TRBJ2-3, the CDR3 gives the full variable domain: DARVTQTPRHKVTEMGQEVTMRCQPILGHNTVFWYRQTMMQGLELLAYFRNRAPLDDSGMPKDRFSAEMPDATLATLKIQPSEPRDSAVYFCASGFGTDLTDTQYFGPGTRLTVL.

CDR3 sequence (DNA): TGTGCCAGCAGCTTTAGCCCGGGACTAGCGGGGTACAATGAGCAGTTCTTC. As protein: CASSFSPGLAGYNEQFF. V and J are TRBV11-1 and TRBJ2-1, with TRBD2 matching over 13 bases. The V gene's germline CDR1 is SGHAT and CDR2 FQDESV (reference sequence). This CDR3 is built from 17 residues. V lost 3 bases and J lost 4; bases outside the gene matches: 6.

In its sample, this clonotype was seen a few times. J is TRBJ2-2 and V is TRBV12-3 or TRBV12-4; D gene uncertain. The V end lost 6 bases, the J end lost 0 bases, and 8 bases lay between the germline ends. The CDR3 is 14 residues long. DNA for the CDR3: TGTGCCAGCAGCAATGATCCGAACACCGGGGAGCTGTTTTTT. It codes for CASSNDPNTGELFF.

The chain has TRBV14 and TRBJ1-2; D unresolved. Germline CDR1 and CDR2: SGHDN and FVKESK. There are 13 residues in the CDR3. V lost 1 base, J lost 11 bases, and 14 bases lay in between. CDR3 DNA: TGTGCCAGCAGCCAAGCAGTAGGGCAAAGGTACACCTTC. Protein product: CASSQAVGQRYTF.

The chain uses TRBV28 and TRBJ2-5, with TRBD1 identical over 11 bases. Germline V lookup: CDR1 MDHEN, CDR2 SYDVKM. The CDR3 is 16 amino acids. The V and J ends lost 3 bases and 4 bases, in that order; junction bases with no gene match: 7. The CDR3 region is CASSLRVGQGGETQYF. CDR3 coding DNA: TGTGCCAGCAGTTTGAGGGTGGGACAGGGGGGAGAGACCCAGTACTTC.

A few counts support this clonotype. This chain uses TRBV3-1 with TRBJ2-7, with a possible D match to TRBD1 (5 bases). Germline V CDR1 and CDR2: LGHDT, YNNKEL (reference sequence). Trimming took off 4 bases at V and 3 bases at J, with 10 bases between the two ends. The CDR3 consists of 13 residues. The CDR3 DNA reads TGTGCCAGCAGCCGAAGGGGCCTCTACGAGCAGTACTTC. This encodes CASSRRGLYEQYF.

The chain uses TRBV27 and TRBJ2-1; a possible D gene is TRBD1 (5 bases). Trimming pared 1 base from V and 7 bases from J, leaving 11 bases between. The CDR3 runs 14 residues. Germline V lookup: CDR1 MNHEY, CDR2 SMNVEV (reference sequence). The CDR3 sequence: CASSLLPGRNEQFF. CDR3 DNA sequence: TGTGCCAGCAGTTTATTGCCAGGGCGAAATGAGCAGTTCTTC.

This clonotype was seen a handful of times. This chain joins TRBV24-1 and TRBJ1-2, with TRBD1 as a possible D gene (5 bases). The CDR3 loop spans 12 amino acids. In germline, CDR1 is KGHDR, CDR2 SFDVKD. The ends were cut back, 6 bases at V and 6 bases at J, with 10 bases in the middle. The CDR3 loop is CATSIRGDGYTF. The CDR3 DNA reads TGTGCCACCAGTATAAGGGGAGATGGCTACACCTTC.

This clonotype was observed at least ten times. The chain couples TRBV5-1 to TRBJ2-1; no clear D. This CDR3 is built from 12 residues. Germline assignment: CDR1 SGHRS and CDR2 YFSETQ. Between the trimmed V and J ends, which lost 7 bases and 7 bases, there was a span of 12 bases. CDR3 in DNA: TGCGCCAGCCGGCACTATCTGAATGAGCAGTTCTTC. It codes for CASRHYLNEQFF.

V and J are TRBV19 and TRBJ2-1; possibly TRBD1 or TRBD2 for D (6 bases each). Germline V CDR1 and CDR2: LNHDA, SQIVND (reference sequence). The CDR3 spans 14 residues. The V end was cut by 4 bases, the J end by 5 bases, with 12 bases between. For the CDR3, the DNA is TGTGCCAGTAGTAGAGGGGGGCCCCACAATGAGCAGTTCTTC. Translated: CASSRGGPHNEQFF.

The sample holds many counts of this clonotype. The gene calls are TRBV29-1 and TRBJ1-1, with D hard to call. The CDR3 runs to 10 residues. Looked up from germline, CDR1 is SQVTM and CDR2 is ANQGSEA. V was clipped by 0 bases and J by 10 bases, with 6 bases between them. The CDR3 region has the DNA TGCAGCGTTGAAGATATAGGAGCTTTCTTT. Translation: CSVEDIGAFF.

This clonotype has ten or more counts. This chain links TRBV18 with TRBJ2-3; D ambiguous. Trimming left V 1 base short and J 11 bases short, with 13 bases between. CDR3 length: 13 residues. CDR1 is KGHSH and CDR2 is LQKENI in the germline V gene. CDR3 nucleotide sequence: TGTGCCAGCTCACCACGACCCGCATGGGGGCAGTATTTT. Its protein is CASSPRPAWGQYF. Based on the CDR3 plus reference TRBV18 and TRBJ2-3, the full variable domain is NAGVMQNPRHLVRRRGQEARLRCSPMKGHSHVYWYRQLPEEGLKFMVYLQKENIIDESGMPKERFSAEFPKEGPSILRIQQVVRGDSAAYFCASSPRPAWGQYFGPGTRLTVL.

This chain connects TRBV29-1 to TRBJ1-2; D might be TRBD1 (5 bases). Trimming removed 1 base from V and 10 bases from J, with 19 bases in between. Germline V gene data show CDR1 as SQVTM and CDR2 as ANQGSEA. The CDR3 is made up of 14 amino acids. The DNA for the CDR3 is TGCAGCGTTGAAGGCTTTACCCCGGGACCGGTCTACACCTTC. The encoded protein is CSVEGFTPGPVYTF.

In its sample, this clonotype was seen many times. This chain uses TRBV2 with TRBJ1-5, with a possible D match to TRBD1 (6 bases). This CDR3 has 14 amino acids. Germline V gene lookup returns CDR1 SNHLY and CDR2 FYNNEI. V lost 6 bases and J 6 bases, leaving 15 bases between the germline ends. CDR3 nucleotides: TGTGCCAGCAGGAGTACAGGGATTGCTCAGCCCCAGCATTTT. Encoded protein: CASRSTGIAQPQHF.

This clonotype was detected ten times or more. The junction differs from germline at one of its ends, possibly a read error. This chain links TRBV14 with TRBJ2-1, with a possible D match to TRBD2 (5 bases). The CDR3 contains 12 residues. Germline values: CDR1 SGHDN, CDR2 FVKESK. CDR3 DNA sequence: TGTGCCAGCTCCCAGGACTGGGCCCGTTTAGAATTC. Translated, it gives CASSQDWARLEF.

This clonotype was counted many times. This rearrangement joins TRBV28 to TRBJ2-1; D is perhaps TRBD2 (6 bases). Germline values: CDR1 MDHEN, CDR2 SYDVKM. The CDR3 is made up of 15 amino acids. Trimming removed 7 bases at V and 8 bases at J, with 21 bases between. This CDR3 reads CASIPQQGGFDEQFF. As DNA, the CDR3 is TGTGCCAGCATCCCCCAGCAGGGAGGATTCGATGAGCAGTTCTTC.

The sample holds many counts of this clonotype. CDR3 residues: CASSGGGGSGNQPQHF. CDR3 bases: TGTGCCAGCAGCGGCGGGGGGGGAAGTGGCAATCAGCCCCAGCATTTT. The chain links TRBV7-2 to TRBJ1-5, with a tentative D call TRBD1 (5 bases). The CDR3 totals 16 residues. Germline-derived CDR1 and CDR2 are SGHTA and FQGNSA. The V end lost 5 bases, the J end lost 2 bases, and 16 bases lay between the germline ends.